The 19 T cell receptor beta chains presented below share a single source sample, sequenced in a study of T cell changes during pregnancy in multiple sclerosis. Libraries were prepared by immunoSEQ multiplex PCR; TCRdb keeps only in-frame clonotypes and omits some of them. The sample holds about 28,000 clones, 89% seen once. The sample in question was CD4+ T cells from peripheral blood mononuclear cells, obtained in the second trimester of pregnancy. These receptors originate from a female donor with multiple sclerosis, enrolled in a pregnancy study.

The chain links TRBV9 to TRBJ2-3; 12 bases agree with TRBD2. CDR3 length equals 16 residues. Germline loops: CDR1 SGDLS, CDR2 YYNGEE. V dropped 3 bases and J dropped 5; count of bases not matched to a gene: 7. CDR3 DNA: TGTGCCAGCAGCGCTAGCGGGGGGGCCAATGGAGATACGCAGTATTTT. This translates into CASSASGGANGDTQYF.

CDR3 nucleotides: TGTGCCAGCAGCCTCCCCCGGACAGGCAATCAGCCCCAGCATTTT. Its translation is CASSLPRTGNQPQHF. The V call is TRBV6-1, the J call TRBJ1-5, with D possibly matching TRBD1 (6 bases). V was cut by 6 bases and J by 2 bases, with 14 bases left in between. Germline V gene data show CDR1 as MNHNS and CDR2 as SASEGT. The CDR3 length is 15 residues.

The chain is built from TRBV7-2 and TRBJ2-7, with D possibly TRBD2 on 7 matching bases. This CDR3 is built from 16 residues. Per germline, CDR1 SGHTA and CDR2 FQGNSA. V lost 4 bases to trimming and J lost 7 bases, with 23 bases between them. The CDR3 bases are TGTGCCAGCAGCTCGGCTAACCCAGGGGTGGGAGGGGAGCAGTACTTC. Residues: CASSSANPGVGGEQYF.

The rearrangement uses TRBV7-9 and TRBJ1-6, with D perhaps matching TRBD1 (6 bases). Germline-derived CDR1 and CDR2 are SEHNR and FQNEAQ (reference sequence). V lost 5 bases to trimming and J lost 8 bases, with 16 bases between them. The CDR3 is 15 amino acids. The CDR3, as DNA: TGTGCCAGCAGCGAGAGAGGGGGTGCCTATTCACCCCTCCACTTT. Translating gives CASSERGGAYSPLHF.

The V and J genes are TRBV4-1 and TRBJ2-2; TRBD2 aligns across 11 bases. CDR3 length: 21 residues. Unmatched junction bases numbered 25, after V lost 7 bases and J lost 6 bases. Germline V gives CDR1 MGHRA, CDR2 YSYEKL. CDR3 amino acids: CASTWSKTSRLAGKNAGELFF. For the CDR3, the DNA is TGCGCCAGCACCTGGAGCAAGACCAGCAGACTAGCGGGGAAGAATGCCGGGGAGCTGTTTTTT.

V usage is TRBV27 and J usage is TRBJ2-7, with D perhaps TRBD1 (6 bases). Germline assignment: CDR1 MNHEY and CDR2 SMNVEV (reference sequence). This CDR3 has 15 residues. V lost 5 bases to trimming and J lost 0 bases, with 14 bases between them. CDR3 nucleotide sequence: TGTGCCAGCAGTCTCCTCAGGGGAAGCTCCTACGAGCAGTACTTC. The encoded protein is CASSLLRGSSYEQYF.

The chain couples TRBV28 to TRBJ1-3, with D unresolved. V lost 6 bases and J 4 bases, leaving 16 bases between the germline ends. Germline loops: CDR1 MDHEN, CDR2 SYDVKM. This CDR3 contains 15 residues. The CDR3 nucleotides are TGTGCCAGCAGCGTTGGTGGAGGGCCCGGAAACACCATATATTTT. Amino acid sequence: CASSVGGGPGNTIYF.

The rearrangement links TRBV9 to TRBJ1-6; tentatively, D is TRBD1 (6 bases). V lost 3 bases to trimming and J lost 4 bases, with 8 bases between them. The CDR3 has 14 amino acids. The germline CDR1 and CDR2 sequences are SGDLS and YYNGEE. This chain's CDR3 is CASSAGTYNSPLHF. CDR3 sequence (DNA): TGTGCCAGCAGCGCCGGGACATATAATTCACCCCTCCACTTT.

The chain uses TRBV4-3 and TRBJ1-2; TRBD1 is a possible D gene (6 bases). Trimming stripped 2 bases from V and 4 bases from J, with 11 bases between. The CDR3 extends over 14 amino acids. Germline V gene data show CDR1 as LGHNA and CDR2 as YSLEER. The DNA for the CDR3 is TGCGCCAGCAGCCAAAGCGACAGGATCTATGGCTACACCTTC. Its translation: CASSQSDRIYGYTF.

The rearrangement uses TRBV27 and TRBJ1-1; TRBD1 matches at 7 bases. The length of the CDR3 is 16 residues. The germline CDR1 and CDR2 sequences are MNHEY and SMNVEV (reference sequence). Trimming took 7 bases from V and 2 from J; bases not matched to a gene: 13. In DNA form, the CDR3 reads TGTGCCAGCATTCCAAACCTTGGGACAGCTAACACTGAAGCTTTCTTT. Protein product: CASIPNLGTANTEAFF.

This clone appeared a few times. This chain joins TRBV6-5 and TRBJ1-1; D gene uncertain. The CDR3 extends over 14 amino acids. Germline loops: CDR1 MNHEY, CDR2 SVGAGI. Trimming took 5 bases from V and 1 from J, leaving 11 bases between them. This chain's CDR3 is CASSTPGWNTEAFF. CDR3 DNA sequence: TGTGCCAGCAGTACCCCGGGGTGGAACACTGAAGCTTTCTTT.

There are a few counts of this clone. The chain combines TRBV28 with TRBJ2-7, with TRBD2 matching over 8 bases. V was pared by 8 bases and J by 0 bases, with 12 bases of the junction left unmatched. The CDR3 covers 16 residues. Germline CDR1 is MDHEN and CDR2 is SYDVKM. CDR3 bases: TGTGCCAGCCTCCCCTCCGAGGGGACTAGCTCCTACGAGCAGTACTTC. It specifies CASLPSEGTSSYEQYF.

This clone was counted a single time. V and J are TRBV6-1 and TRBJ2-7; possibly TRBD1 for D (5 bases). The CDR3 extends over 12 amino acids. The V end was cut by 2 bases, the J end by 4 bases, with 6 bases between. From germline, CDR1 is MNHNS and CDR2 SASEGT. The CDR3 protein is CASSEQGYEQYF. DNA for the CDR3: TGTGCCAGCAGTGAACAGGGATACGAGCAGTACTTC.

A single count supports this clone. This rearrangement joins TRBV7-9 to TRBJ2-3; 8 nucleotides line up with TRBD1. Germline CDR1 reads SEHNR; CDR2 reads FQNEAQ (reference sequence). The CDR3 is 15 amino acids. The J segment lost 3 bases and the V segment lost 6 bases, leaving 8 bases of the junction unmatched. The DNA for the CDR3 is TGTGCCAGCAGACCCCAGGGGGCCGGGACAGATACGCAGTATTTT. Translated: CASRPQGAGTDTQYF.

The V and J genes are TRBV28 and TRBJ2-7; weak D call: TRBD2 (6 bases). V dropped 3 bases and J dropped 4 bases, with 16 bases sitting between them. The CDR3 is made up of 15 amino acids. Germline lookup yields CDR1 MDHEN and CDR2 SYDVKM. The CDR3 protein is CASSLPPGGMYEQYF. The CDR3 DNA follows: TGTGCCAGCAGTTTGCCCCCCGGGGGTATGTACGAGCAGTACTTC.

This clone was observed once. V gene TRBV15 combines with J gene TRBJ2-2; 7 nucleotides line up with TRBD1. Germline-derived CDR1 and CDR2 are LNHNV and YYDKDF (reference sequence). V lost 0 bases, J lost 1 base, and 2 bases stayed unmatched. The CDR3 covers 16 residues. The CDR3 is CATSRDRQGNTGELFF. The DNA for the CDR3 is TGTGCCACCAGCAGAGATCGACAGGGGAACACCGGGGAGCTGTTTTTT.

The chain joins TRBV19 to TRBJ1-3; 7 bases agree with TRBD1. The length of the CDR3 is 15 residues. Per the germline V gene, CDR1 is LNHDA and CDR2 is SQIVND (reference sequence). J lost 3 bases, V lost 2 bases, and 4 bases had no gene match. CDR3 sequence: CASSIRRGLGNTIYF. CDR3 sequence (DNA): TGTGCCAGTAGTATACGGAGGGGGCTTGGAAACACCATATATTTT.

The rearrangement uses TRBV7-2 and TRBJ2-7; D perhaps matches TRBD2 (6 bases). V lost 5 bases, J lost 0 bases, and 11 bases lay in between. The germline V gene has CDR1 SGHTA and CDR2 FQGNSA. The CDR3 sequence is 14 residues long. Here the CDR3 DNA reads TGTGCCAGCAGCAAGCGGGTAAGCTCCTACGAGCAGTACTTC. This codes for CASSKRVSSYEQYF.

The chain carries TRBV7-9 and TRBJ1-1; weak D call: TRBD1 (6 bases). The CDR3 has 15 residues. Germline CDR1 and CDR2: SEHNR and FQNEAQ (reference sequence). V was clipped by 5 bases and J by 3 bases, with 16 bases between them. The chain's CDR3 is CASSPYRETHTEAFF. DNA of the CDR3: TGTGCCAGCAGCCCATACAGGGAAACCCACACTGAAGCTTTCTTT.